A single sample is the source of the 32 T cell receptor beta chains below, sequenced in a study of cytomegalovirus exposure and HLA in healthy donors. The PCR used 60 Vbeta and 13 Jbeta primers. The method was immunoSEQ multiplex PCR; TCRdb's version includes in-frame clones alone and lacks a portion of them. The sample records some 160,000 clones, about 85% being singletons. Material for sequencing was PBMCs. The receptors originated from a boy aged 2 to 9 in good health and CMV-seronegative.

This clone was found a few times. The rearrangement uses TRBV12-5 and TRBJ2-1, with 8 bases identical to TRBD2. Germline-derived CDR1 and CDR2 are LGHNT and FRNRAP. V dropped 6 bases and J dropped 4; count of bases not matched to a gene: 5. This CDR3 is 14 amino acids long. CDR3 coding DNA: TGTGCTAGTGGGAGGACTAGCACGTACAATGAGCAGTTCTTC. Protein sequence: CASGRTSTYNEQFF.

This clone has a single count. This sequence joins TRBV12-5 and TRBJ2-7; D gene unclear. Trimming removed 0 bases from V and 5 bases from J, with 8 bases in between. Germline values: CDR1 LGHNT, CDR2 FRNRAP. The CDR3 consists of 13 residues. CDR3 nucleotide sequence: TGTGCTAGTGGTTTGGTACTGAGCCACGAGCAGTACTTC. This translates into CASGLVLSHEQYF.

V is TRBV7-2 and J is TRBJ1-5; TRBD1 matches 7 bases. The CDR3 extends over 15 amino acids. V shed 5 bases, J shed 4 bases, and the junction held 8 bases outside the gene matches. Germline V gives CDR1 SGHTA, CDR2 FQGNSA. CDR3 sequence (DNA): TGTGCCAGCAGCCGAGCACGACAGGGAAATCAGCCCCAGCATTTT. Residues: CASSRARQGNQPQHF.

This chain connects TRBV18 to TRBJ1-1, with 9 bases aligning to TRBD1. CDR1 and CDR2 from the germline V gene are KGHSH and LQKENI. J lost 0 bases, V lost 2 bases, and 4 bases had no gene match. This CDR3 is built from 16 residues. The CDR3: CASSPRTGEMNTEAFF. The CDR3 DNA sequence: TGTGCCAGCTCACCAAGGACAGGGGAGATGAACACTGAAGCTTTCTTT.

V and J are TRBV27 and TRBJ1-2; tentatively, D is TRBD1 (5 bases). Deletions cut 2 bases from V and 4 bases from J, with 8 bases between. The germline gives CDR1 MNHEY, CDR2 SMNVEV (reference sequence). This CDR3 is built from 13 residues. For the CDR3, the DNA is TGTGCCAGCAGTTTAAGGGGTTCCTATGGCTACACCTTC. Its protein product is CASSLRGSYGYTF.

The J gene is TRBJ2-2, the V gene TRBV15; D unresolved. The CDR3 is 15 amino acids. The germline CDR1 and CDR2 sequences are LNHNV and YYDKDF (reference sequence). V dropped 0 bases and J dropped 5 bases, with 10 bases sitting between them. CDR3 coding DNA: TGTGCCACCAGCAGAGATCGCGCGGCTACCGGGGAGCTGTTTTTT. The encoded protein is CATSRDRAATGELFF.

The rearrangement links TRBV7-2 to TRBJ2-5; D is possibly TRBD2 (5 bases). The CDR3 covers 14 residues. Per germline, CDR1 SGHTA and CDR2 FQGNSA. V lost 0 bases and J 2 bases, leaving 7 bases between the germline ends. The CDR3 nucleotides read TGTGCCAGCAGCTTAGCCGGGGAGCAAGAGACCCAGTACTTC. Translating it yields CASSLAGEQETQYF.

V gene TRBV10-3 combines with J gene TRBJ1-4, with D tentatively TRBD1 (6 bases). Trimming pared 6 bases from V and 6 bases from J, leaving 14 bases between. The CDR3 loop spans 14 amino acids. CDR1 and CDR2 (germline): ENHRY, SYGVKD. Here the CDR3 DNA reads TGTGCCATCAGGAAAGACAGGCGGGATGAAAAACTGTTTTTT. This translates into CAIRKDRRDEKLFF.

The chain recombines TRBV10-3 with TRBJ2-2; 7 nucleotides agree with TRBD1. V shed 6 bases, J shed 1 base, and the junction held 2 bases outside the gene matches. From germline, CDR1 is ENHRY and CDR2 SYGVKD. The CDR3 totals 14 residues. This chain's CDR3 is CAISRQGNTGELFF. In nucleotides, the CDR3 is TGTGCCATCAGCAGACAGGGGAACACCGGGGAGCTGTTTTTT.

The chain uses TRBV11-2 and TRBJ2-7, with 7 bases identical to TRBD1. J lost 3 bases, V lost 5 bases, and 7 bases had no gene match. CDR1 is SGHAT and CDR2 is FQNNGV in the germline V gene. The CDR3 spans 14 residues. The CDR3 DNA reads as TGTGCCAGCAGCCAGCCAGACAGGGTCTACGAGCAGTACTTC. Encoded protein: CASSQPDRVYEQYF.

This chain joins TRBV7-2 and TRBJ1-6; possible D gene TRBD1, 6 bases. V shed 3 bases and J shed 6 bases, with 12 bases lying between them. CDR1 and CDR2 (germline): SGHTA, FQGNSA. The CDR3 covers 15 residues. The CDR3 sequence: CASSFWTELNSPLHF. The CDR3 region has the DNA TGTGCCAGCAGCTTTTGGACAGAACTTAATTCACCCCTCCACTTT.

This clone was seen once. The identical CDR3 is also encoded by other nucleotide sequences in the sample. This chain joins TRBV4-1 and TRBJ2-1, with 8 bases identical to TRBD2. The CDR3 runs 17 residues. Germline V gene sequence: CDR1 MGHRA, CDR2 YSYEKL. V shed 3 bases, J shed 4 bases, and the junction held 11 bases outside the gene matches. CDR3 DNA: TGCGCCAGCAGCCATACGGCCCATAGCGGGACGTACAATGAGCAGTTCTTC. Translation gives CASSHTAHSGTYNEQFF.

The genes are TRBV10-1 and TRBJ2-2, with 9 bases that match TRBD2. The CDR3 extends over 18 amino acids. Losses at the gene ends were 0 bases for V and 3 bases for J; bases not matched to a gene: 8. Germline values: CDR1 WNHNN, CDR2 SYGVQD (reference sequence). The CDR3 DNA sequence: TGCGCCAGCAGTGAGTCGAAAGCTAGCGGGACCCACACCGGGGAGCTGTTTTTT. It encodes CASSESKASGTHTGELFF.

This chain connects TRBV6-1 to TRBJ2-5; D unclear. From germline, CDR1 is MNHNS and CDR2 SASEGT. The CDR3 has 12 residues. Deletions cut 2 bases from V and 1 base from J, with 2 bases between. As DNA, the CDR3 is TGTGCCAGCAGTGAACTCCAAGAGACCCAGTACTTC. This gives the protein CASSELQETQYF.

CDR3 sequence reads: CASSLSLALGYNEQFF. The CDR3 nucleotides read TGTGCCAGCAGCTTATCACTAGCGCTGGGATACAATGAGCAGTTCTTC. The V call is TRBV7-3, the J call TRBJ2-1; 7 nucleotides match TRBD2. Trimming at V came to 2 bases and at J to 4 bases, leaving 8 bases not matched to a gene. Germline CDR1 reads SGHTA; CDR2 reads FQGTGA. The CDR3 runs 16 residues.

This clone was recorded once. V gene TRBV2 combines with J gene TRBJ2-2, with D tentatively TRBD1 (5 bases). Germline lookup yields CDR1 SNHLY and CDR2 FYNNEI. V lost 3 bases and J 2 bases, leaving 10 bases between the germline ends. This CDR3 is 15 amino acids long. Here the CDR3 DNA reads TGTGCCAGCAGTGAGCAGGGAATAAACACCGGGGAGCTGTTTTTT. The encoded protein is CASSEQGINTGELFF.

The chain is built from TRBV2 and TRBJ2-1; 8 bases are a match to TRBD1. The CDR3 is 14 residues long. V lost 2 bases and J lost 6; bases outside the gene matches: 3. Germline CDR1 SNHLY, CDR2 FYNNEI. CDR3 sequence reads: CASSEQGAPNEQFF. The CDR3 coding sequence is TGTGCCAGCAGTGAACAGGGGGCGCCCAATGAGCAGTTCTTC.

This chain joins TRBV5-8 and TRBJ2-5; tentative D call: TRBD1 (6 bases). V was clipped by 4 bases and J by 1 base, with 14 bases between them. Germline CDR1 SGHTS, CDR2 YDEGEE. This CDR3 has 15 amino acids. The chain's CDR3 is CASSPDSGRQETQYF. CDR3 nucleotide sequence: TGTGCCAGCAGCCCGGACAGCGGCCGCCAAGAGACCCAGTACTTC.

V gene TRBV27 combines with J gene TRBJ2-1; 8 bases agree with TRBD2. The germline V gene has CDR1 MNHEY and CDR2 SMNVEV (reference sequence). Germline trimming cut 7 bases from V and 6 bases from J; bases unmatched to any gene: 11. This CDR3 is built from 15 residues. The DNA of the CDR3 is TGTGCCAGCACCCCGGGACTAGAGAGGGTCAATGAGCAGTTCTTC. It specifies CASTPGLERVNEQFF.

The CDR3 nucleotides are TGTGCCAGCAGCAAAGGACAGAACACTGAAGCTTTCTTT. It is translated as CASSKGQNTEAFF. The V gene is TRBV6-4, the J gene TRBJ1-1; possible D gene TRBD1, 5 bases. Germline-derived CDR1 and CDR2 are MRHNA and SNTAGT. This CDR3 region has 13 residues. Between the trimmed V and J ends, which lost 6 bases and 1 base, there was a span of 9 bases.

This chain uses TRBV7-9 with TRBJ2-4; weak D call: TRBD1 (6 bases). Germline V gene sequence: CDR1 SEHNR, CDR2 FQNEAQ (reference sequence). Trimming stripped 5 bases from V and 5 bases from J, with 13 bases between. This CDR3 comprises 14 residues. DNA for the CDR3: TGTGCCAGCAGCCCACACGGACAGCAAAACATTCAGTACTTC. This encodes CASSPHGQQNIQYF.

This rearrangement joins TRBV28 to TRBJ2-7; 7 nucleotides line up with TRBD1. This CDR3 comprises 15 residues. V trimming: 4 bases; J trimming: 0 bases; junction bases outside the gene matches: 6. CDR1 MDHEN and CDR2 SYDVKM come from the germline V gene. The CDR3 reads CASSSRTGISYEQYF. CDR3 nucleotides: TGTGCCAGCAGTTCGCGGACAGGAATCTCCTACGAGCAGTACTTC. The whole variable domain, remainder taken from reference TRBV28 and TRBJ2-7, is DVKVTQSSRYLVKRTGEKVFLECVQDMDHENMFWYRQDPGLGLRLIYFSYDVKMKEKGDIPEGYSVSREKKERFSLILESASTNQTSMYLCASSSRTGISYEQYFGPGTRLTVT.

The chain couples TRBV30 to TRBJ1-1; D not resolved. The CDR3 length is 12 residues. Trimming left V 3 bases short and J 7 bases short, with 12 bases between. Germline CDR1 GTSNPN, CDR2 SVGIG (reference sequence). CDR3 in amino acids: CAWSPLIGEAFF. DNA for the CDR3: TGTGCCTGGAGCCCGTTGATCGGTGAAGCTTTCTTT.

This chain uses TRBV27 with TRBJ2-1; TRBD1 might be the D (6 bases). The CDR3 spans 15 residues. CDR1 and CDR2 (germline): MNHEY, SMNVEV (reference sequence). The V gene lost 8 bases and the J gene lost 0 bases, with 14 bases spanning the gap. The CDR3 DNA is TGTGCCAGCCGAACCTACAGGGTCTCCTACAATGAGCAGTTCTTC. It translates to CASRTYRVSYNEQFF.

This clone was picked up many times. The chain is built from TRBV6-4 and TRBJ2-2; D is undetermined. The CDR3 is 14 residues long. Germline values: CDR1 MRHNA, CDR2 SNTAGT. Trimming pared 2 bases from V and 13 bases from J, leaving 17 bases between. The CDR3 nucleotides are TGTGCCAGCAGTGACAACGACGGAGCTGAGAGGCTGTTTTTT. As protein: CASSDNDGAERLFF.

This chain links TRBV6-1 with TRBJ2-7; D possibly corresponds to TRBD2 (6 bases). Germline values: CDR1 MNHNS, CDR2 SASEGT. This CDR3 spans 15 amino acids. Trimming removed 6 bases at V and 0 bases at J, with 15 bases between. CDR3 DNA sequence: TGTGCCAGCAGGGAGGGGACGGGAATCTCCTACGAGCAGTACTTC. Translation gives CASREGTGISYEQYF.

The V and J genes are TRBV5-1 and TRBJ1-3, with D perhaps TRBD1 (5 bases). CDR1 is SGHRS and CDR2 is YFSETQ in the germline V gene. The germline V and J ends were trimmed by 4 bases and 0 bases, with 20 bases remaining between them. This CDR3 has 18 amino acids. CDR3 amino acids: CASSNAPQTGDSGNTIYF. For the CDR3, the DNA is TGCGCCAGCAGCAATGCACCTCAAACGGGGGACTCTGGAAACACCATATATTTT.

CDR3 sequence (DNA): TGTGCCAGCAGCTTGGATCAGGGGAACTACAATGAGCAGTTCTTC. This sequence encodes CASSLDQGNYNEQFF. The rearrangement joins TRBV5-4 to TRBJ2-1; D possibly corresponds to TRBD1 (6 bases). Trimming took off 0 bases at V and 3 bases at J, with 10 bases between the two ends. The CDR3 is 15 amino acids. Germline V CDR1 and CDR2: SGHNT, YYREEE (reference sequence).

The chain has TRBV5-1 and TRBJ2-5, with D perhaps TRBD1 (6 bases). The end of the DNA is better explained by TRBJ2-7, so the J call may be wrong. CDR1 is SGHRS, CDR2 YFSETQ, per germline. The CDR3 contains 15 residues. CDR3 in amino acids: CASSPGLTGDYEQYF. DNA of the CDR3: TGCGCCAGCAGCCCGGGCTTGACAGGAGACTACGAGCAGTACTTC.

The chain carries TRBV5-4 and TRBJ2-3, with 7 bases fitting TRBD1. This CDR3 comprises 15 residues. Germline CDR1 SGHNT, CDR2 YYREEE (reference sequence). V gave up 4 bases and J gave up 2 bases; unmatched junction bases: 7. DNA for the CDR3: TGTGCCAGCAGCCCGGGACAGCGATACACAGATACGCAGTATTTT. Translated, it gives CASSPGQRYTDTQYF.

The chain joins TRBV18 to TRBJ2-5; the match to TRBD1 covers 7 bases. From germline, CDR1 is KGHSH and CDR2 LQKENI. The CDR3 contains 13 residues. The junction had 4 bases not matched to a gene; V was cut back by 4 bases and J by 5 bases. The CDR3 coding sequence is TGTGCCAGCTCACGGGACAGACGGGAGACCCAGTACTTC. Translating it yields CASSRDRRETQYF.

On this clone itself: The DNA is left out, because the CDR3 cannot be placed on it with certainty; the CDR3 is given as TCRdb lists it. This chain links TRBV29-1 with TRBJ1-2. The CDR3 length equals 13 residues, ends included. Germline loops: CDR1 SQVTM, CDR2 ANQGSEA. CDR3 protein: CSVGGGSGYGSTF.